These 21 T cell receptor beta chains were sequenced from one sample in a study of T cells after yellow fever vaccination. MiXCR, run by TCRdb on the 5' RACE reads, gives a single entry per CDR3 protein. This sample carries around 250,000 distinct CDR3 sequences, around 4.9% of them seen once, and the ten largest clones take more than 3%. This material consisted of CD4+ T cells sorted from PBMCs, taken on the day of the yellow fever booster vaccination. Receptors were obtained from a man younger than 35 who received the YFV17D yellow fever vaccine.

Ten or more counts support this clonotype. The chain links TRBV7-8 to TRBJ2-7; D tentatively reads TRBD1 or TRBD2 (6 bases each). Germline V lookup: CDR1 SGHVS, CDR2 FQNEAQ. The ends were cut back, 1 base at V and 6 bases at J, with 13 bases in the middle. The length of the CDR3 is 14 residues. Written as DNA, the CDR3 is TGTGCCAGCAGCTTAGGGGACGGAGGGGGCGAGCAGTACGTC. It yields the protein CASSLGDGGGEQYV.

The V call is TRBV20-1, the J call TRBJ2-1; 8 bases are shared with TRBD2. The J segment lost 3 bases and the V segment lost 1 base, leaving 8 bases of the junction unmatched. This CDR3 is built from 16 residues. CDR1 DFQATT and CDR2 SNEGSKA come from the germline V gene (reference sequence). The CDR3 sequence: CSARAVSGVLYNEQFF. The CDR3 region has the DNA TGCAGTGCTAGAGCCGTTAGCGGGGTACTCTACAATGAGCAGTTCTTC.

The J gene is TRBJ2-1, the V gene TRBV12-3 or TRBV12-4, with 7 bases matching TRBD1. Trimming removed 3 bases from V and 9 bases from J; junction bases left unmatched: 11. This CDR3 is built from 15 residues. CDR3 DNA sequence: TGTGCCAGCAGTTTTTTGCGGAGAGGGGGCGGTGAGCAGTTCTTC. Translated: CASSFLRRGGGEQFF.

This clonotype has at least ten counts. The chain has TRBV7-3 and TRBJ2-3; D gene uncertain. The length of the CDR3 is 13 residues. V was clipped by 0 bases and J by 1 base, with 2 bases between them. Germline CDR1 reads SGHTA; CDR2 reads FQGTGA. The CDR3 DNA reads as TGTGCCAGCAGCTTAACGGGCACAGATACGCAGTATTTT. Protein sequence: CASSLTGTDTQYF.

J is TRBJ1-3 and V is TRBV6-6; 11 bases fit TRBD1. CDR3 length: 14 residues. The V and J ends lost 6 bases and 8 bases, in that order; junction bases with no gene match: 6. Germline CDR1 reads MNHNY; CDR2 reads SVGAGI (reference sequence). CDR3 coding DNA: TGTGCCAGCAGCCCTGGGACAGGGGGGTACACCATATATTTT. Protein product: CASSPGTGGYTIYF.

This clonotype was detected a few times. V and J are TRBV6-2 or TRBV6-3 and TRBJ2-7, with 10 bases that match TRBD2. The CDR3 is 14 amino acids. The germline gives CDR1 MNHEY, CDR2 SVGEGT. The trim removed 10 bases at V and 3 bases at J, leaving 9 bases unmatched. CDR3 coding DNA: TGTGCCACCTCCCTAGCGGGGGCGAACTACGAGCAGTACGTC. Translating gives CATSLAGANYEQYV.

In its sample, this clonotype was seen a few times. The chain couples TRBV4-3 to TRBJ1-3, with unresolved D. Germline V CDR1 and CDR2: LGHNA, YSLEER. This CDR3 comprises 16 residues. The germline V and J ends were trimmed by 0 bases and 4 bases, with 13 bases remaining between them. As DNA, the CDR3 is TGCGCCAGCAGCCAAGATTGGGCAGGTTCGGGAAACACCATATATTTT. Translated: CASSQDWAGSGNTIYF.

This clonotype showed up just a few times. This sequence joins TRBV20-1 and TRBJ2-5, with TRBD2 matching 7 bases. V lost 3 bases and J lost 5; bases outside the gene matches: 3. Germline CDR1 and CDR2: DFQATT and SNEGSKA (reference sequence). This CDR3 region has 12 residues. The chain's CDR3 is CSASARGETQYF. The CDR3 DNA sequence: TGCAGTGCTAGTGCGCGGGGGGAGACCCAGTACTTC.

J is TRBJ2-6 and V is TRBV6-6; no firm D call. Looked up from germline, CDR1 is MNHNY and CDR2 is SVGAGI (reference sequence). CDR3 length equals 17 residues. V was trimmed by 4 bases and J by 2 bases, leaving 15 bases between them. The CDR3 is CASSSPPVTPGANVLTF. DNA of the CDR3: TGTGCCAGCAGTTCCCCTCCCGTTACCCCTGGGGCCAACGTCCTGACTTTC.

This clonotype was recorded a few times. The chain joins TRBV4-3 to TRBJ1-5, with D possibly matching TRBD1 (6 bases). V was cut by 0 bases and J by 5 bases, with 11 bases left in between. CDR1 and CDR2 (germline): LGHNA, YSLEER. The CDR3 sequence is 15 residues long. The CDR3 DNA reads TGCGCCAGCAGCCAAGATAACAGGGAATATCAGCCCCAGCATTTT. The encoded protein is CASSQDNREYQPQHF.

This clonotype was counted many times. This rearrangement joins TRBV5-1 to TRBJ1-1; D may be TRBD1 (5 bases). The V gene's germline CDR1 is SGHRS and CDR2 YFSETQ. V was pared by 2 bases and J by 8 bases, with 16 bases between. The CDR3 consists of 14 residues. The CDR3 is CASSLPDTPYEAFF. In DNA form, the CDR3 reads TGCGCCAGCAGCTTACCGGACACGCCGTACGAAGCTTTCTTT. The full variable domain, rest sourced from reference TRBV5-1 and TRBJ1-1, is KAGVTQTPRYLIKTRGQQVTLSCSPISGHRSVSWYQQTPGQGLQFLFEYFSETQRNKGNFPGRFSGRQFSNSRSEMNVSTLELGDSALYLCASSLPDTPYEAFFGQGTRLTVV.

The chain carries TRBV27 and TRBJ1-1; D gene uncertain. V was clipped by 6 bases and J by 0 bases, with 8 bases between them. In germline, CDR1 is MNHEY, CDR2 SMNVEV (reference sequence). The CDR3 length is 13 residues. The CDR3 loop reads CASRIQMNTEAFF. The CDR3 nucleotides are TGTGCCAGCAGAATACAGATGAACACTGAAGCTTTCTTT.

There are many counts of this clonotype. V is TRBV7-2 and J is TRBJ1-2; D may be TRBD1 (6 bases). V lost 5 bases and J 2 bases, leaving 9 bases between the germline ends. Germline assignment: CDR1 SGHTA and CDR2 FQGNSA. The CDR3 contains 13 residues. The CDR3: CASSAGQNYGYTF. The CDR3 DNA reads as TGTGCCAGCAGCGCCGGACAGAACTATGGCTACACCTTC.

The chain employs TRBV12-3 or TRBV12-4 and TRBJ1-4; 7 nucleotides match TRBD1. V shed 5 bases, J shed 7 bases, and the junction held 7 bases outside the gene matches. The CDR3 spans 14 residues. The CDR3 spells CASSPQGPGEKLFF. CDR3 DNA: TGTGCCAGCAGTCCACAGGGGCCCGGTGAAAAACTGTTTTTT.

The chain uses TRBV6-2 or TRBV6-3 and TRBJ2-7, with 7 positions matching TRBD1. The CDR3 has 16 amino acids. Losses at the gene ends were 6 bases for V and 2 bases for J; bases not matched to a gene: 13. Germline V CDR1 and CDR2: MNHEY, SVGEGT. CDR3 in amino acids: CASSSLRDSWTYEQYF. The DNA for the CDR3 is TGTGCCAGCAGCAGCCTTAGGGACAGCTGGACCTACGAGCAGTACTTC.

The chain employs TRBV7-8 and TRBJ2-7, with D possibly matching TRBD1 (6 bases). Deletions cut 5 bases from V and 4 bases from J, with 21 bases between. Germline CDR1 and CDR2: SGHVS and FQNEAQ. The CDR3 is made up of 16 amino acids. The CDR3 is CASSLPTVSDRYEQYF. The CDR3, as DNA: TGTGCCAGCAGCCTCCCGACGGTATCCGACAGGTACGAGCAGTACTTC.

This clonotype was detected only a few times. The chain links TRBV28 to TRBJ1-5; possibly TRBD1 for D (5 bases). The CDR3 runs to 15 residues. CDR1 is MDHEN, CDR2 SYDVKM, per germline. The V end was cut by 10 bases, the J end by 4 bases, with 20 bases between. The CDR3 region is CATNRDGAGNQPQHF. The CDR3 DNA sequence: TGTGCCACCAACCGGGATGGGGCTGGGAATCAGCCCCAGCATTTT.

As DNA, the CDR3 is TGTGCCACCACGCGAGGGATAAATGAAAAACTGTTTTTT. Translating it yields CATTRGINEKLFF. The V and J genes are TRBV12-3 or TRBV12-4 and TRBJ1-4; D unclear. There are 13 residues in the CDR3. V was trimmed by 10 bases and J by 5 bases, leaving 14 bases between them.

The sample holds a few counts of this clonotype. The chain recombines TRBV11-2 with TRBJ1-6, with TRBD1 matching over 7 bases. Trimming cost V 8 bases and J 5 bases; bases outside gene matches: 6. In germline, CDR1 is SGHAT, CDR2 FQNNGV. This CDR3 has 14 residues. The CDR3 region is CASAGTDNNSPLHF. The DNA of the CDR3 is TGTGCCAGCGCCGGGACAGATAATAATTCACCCCTCCACTTT.

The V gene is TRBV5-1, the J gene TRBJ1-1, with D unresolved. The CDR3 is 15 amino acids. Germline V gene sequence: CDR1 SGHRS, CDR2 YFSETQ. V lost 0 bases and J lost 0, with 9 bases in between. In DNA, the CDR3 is TGCGCCAGCAGCTTGGCCCCCACAGTGAACACTGAAGCTTTCTTT. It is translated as CASSLAPTVNTEAFF.

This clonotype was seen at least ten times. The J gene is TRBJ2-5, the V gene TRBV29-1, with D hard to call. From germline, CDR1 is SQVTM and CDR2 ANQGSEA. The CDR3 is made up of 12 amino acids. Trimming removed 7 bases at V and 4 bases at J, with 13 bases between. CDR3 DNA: TGCAGCGCGAGGCTGGGCCGAGAGACCCAGTACTTC. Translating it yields CSARLGRETQYF.